The rows below give T cell receptor beta chains drawn from one sample of a study of blood T cell repertoires in COVID-19. TCRdb's table, derived via immunoSEQ multiplex PCR, lists solely in-frame clones and lacks some. The sample contains about 480,000 clones, about 91% of which appear only once. Specimen: peripheral blood. Receptor source: a woman aged 50 to 65 with COVID-19, enrolled during active disease. The CDR3 runs from the conserved cysteine through the conserved F or W. The order of the fields is J gene, D gene, V gene, clone size, CDR3 DNA, CDR3 protein. The D gene is left open where the match is weak. Where a row states a size, it is once, few, many or the class of an expanded clone; other rows omit it.

j_gene: TRBJ1-6
d_gene: -
v_gene: TRBV4-1
abundance: few
CDR3nt: TGCGCCAGCAGCAGGACGGCGGGTGGGCCCCTCCACTTT
CDR3aa: CASSRTAGGPLHF

j_gene: TRBJ1-3
d_gene: -
v_gene: TRBV7-9
abundance: -
CDR3nt: TGTGCCAGCAGCTTAGGAGCGAGCTCTGGAAACACCATATATTTT
CDR3aa: CASSLGASSGNTIYF

j_gene: TRBJ2-4
d_gene: -
v_gene: TRBV11-2
abundance: -
CDR3nt: TGTGCCAGCAGCCCGAACAGGGAACTTTTCATTCAGTACTTC
CDR3aa: CASSPNRELFIQYF

j_gene: TRBJ1-1
d_gene: TRBD1
v_gene: TRBV2
abundance: once
CDR3nt: TGTGCCAGCAGTTTAAACCGGGACAGCGAAGCTTTCTTT
CDR3aa: CASSLNRDSEAFF

j_gene: TRBJ1-2
d_gene: -
v_gene: TRBV7-9
abundance: -
CDR3nt: TGTGCCAGCAGCTTACACGGGGTCTACACCTTC
CDR3aa: CASSLHGVYTF

j_gene: TRBJ2-1
d_gene: -
v_gene: TRBV19
abundance: once
CDR3nt: TGTGCCAGTAGTATACTACTTAACAATGAGCAGTTCTTC
CDR3aa: CASSILLNNEQFF

j_gene: TRBJ1-3
d_gene: -
v_gene: TRBV11-2
abundance: -
CDR3nt: TGTGCCAGCAGCTTTACGACAGGCTCTGGAAACACCATATATTTT
CDR3aa: CASSFTTGSGNTIYF

j_gene: TRBJ1-1
d_gene: TRBD1
v_gene: TRBV5-1
abundance: few
CDR3nt: TGCGCCAGCAGCAGGACAGGGGGGGACACTGAAGCTTTCTTT
CDR3aa: CASSRTGGDTEAFF

j_gene: TRBJ1-4
d_gene: -
v_gene: TRBV5-4
abundance: -
CDR3nt: TGTGCCAGCAGCTTCTCTGCAACTAATGAAAAACTGTTTTTT
CDR3aa: CASSFSATNEKLFF

j_gene: TRBJ2-7
d_gene: TRBD1
v_gene: TRBV5-1
abundance: -
CDR3nt: TGCGCCAGCAGCTGGACCGGGACAGGGTCCTACGAGCAGTACTTC
CDR3aa: CASSWTGTGSYEQYF

j_gene: TRBJ1-6
d_gene: -
v_gene: TRBV2
abundance: -
CDR3nt: TGTGCCAGCAGTCTCCTAGTTTCACCCCTCCACTTT
CDR3aa: CASSLLVSPLHF

j_gene: TRBJ2-1
d_gene: -
v_gene: TRBV9
abundance: -
CDR3nt: TGTGCCAGCAGCGTAGATGCGACCTACAATGAGCAGTTCTTC
CDR3aa: CASSVDATYNEQFF

j_gene: TRBJ1-1
d_gene: TRBD1
v_gene: TRBV28
abundance: -
CDR3nt: TGTGCCAGCAGTTTGGGACAGGGGGGAACTGAAGCTTTCTTT
CDR3aa: CASSLGQGGTEAFF

j_gene: TRBJ2-3
d_gene: -
v_gene: TRBV5-1
abundance: -
CDR3nt: TGCGCCAGCAGCTTCGCGCGGGACCCCACAGATACGCAGTATTTT
CDR3aa: CASSFARDPTDTQYF

j_gene: TRBJ1-2
d_gene: TRBD1
v_gene: TRBV19
abundance: -
CDR3nt: TGTGCCAGTAGTACACCGGGACAGGGGTACTATGGCTACACCTTC
CDR3aa: CASSTPGQGYYGYTF